The 21 T cell receptor beta chains reported below all come from one sample, sequenced in a study of T-cell reconstitution after alpha-beta-depleted transplantation in children. Preparing the TCRbeta library involved the use of unique molecular identifiers. MiXCR, run by TCRdb on the PCR reads, gives a single entry per CDR3 protein. The sample records around 960,000 distinct CDR3 sequences, around 30% being singletons. The sequences come from PBMCs, mostly from graft donor cells, collected 360 days after TCRalphabeta/CD19-depleted stem cell transplant. The receptors were sampled from a boy less than two years old who had a stem cell transplant for SCID, so the T cells may come from the graft donor.

CDR3 sequence (DNA): TGTGCCAGCACCGGACTAGGGGGCAGCAATGAGCAGTTCTTC. Translation gives CASTGLGGSNEQFF. V is TRBV6-1 and J is TRBJ2-1; the D gene could be TRBD1 or TRBD2 (7 bases each). This CDR3 comprises 14 residues. V lost 7 bases and J lost 6, with 16 bases in between. Per the germline V gene, CDR1 is MNHNS and CDR2 is SASEGT.

The CDR3 loop is CASSFTGTRGNIQYF. CDR3 in DNA: TGTGCCAGCAGTTTTACCGGGACAAGGGGGAACATTCAGTACTTC. This chain joins TRBV12-3 or TRBV12-4 and TRBJ2-4, with a possible D match to TRBD1 (6 bases). This CDR3 has 15 amino acids. The germline V and J ends were trimmed by 3 bases and 7 bases, with 16 bases remaining between them.

This clonotype was picked up a small number of times. This chain connects TRBV20-1 to TRBJ2-3; a possible D gene is TRBD1 (6 bases). Trimming took off 1 base at V and 2 bases at J, with 22 bases between the two ends. The CDR3 runs 18 residues. CDR1 and CDR2 (germline): DFQATT, SNEGSKA (reference sequence). The CDR3 is CSARVLRHTGKYTDTQYF. In nucleotides, the CDR3 is TGCAGTGCTAGAGTGCTCCGACATACAGGGAAATACACAGATACGCAGTATTTT.

This clonotype turned up a few times. J is TRBJ2-7 and V is TRBV11-1, with 10 bases matching TRBD2. This CDR3 comprises 16 residues. Germline-derived CDR1 and CDR2 are SGHAT and FQDESV (reference sequence). Trimming removed 4 bases from V and 2 bases from J; junction bases left unmatched: 8. CDR3 coding DNA: TGTGCCAGCAGCTCTTCCCTAGCGGGGGTCGCCTACGAGCAGTACTTC. Amino acid sequence: CASSSSLAGVAYEQYF.

This clonotype occurred once. This CDR3 is CSARERGEGETQYF. The CDR3 DNA sequence: TGCAGTGCTAGAGAAAGGGGGGAGGGAGAGACCCAGTACTTC. The V and J genes are TRBV20-1 and TRBJ2-5; TRBD2 might be the D (7 bases). The CDR3 contains 14 residues. From germline, CDR1 is DFQATT and CDR2 SNEGSKA (reference sequence). Trimming shortened V by 0 bases and J by 4 bases, and 12 bases separated the two germline ends.

The V call is TRBV11-2, the J call TRBJ1-2; TRBD1 agrees at 11 bases. CDR3 length equals 16 residues. Germline V gene lookup returns CDR1 SGHAT and CDR2 FQNNGV. After removal of 4 bases from V and 1 base from J, the junction contained 5 bases not matched to a gene. Written as DNA, the CDR3 is TGTGCCAGCAGCTCCTCGGACAGGGGGCTTAACTATGGCTACACCTTC. Protein: CASSSSDRGLNYGYTF. The full variable domain, completed using reference TRBV11-2 and TRBJ1-2, is EAGVAQSPRYKIIEKRQSVAFWCNPISGHATLYWYQQILGQGPKLLIQFQNNGVVDDSQLPKDRFSAERLKGVDSTLKIQPAKLEDSAVYLCASSSSDRGLNYGYTFGSGTRLTVV.

This clonotype has more than one count but fewer than ten. This sequence joins TRBV24-1 and TRBJ1-5; 7 positions match TRBD1. J gave up 7 bases and V 4 bases, and 6 bases lay outside the gene matches. The V gene's germline CDR1 is KGHDR and CDR2 SFDVKD. This CDR3 has 14 amino acids. The CDR3 DNA reads as TGTGCCACCAGTGACGACAGGGCGGGGCAGCCCCAGCATTTT. Translated, it gives CATSDDRAGQPQHF.

This CDR3 reads CASSHGLAGGQDTQYF. CDR3 nucleotides: TGTGCCAGCAGCCATGGACTAGCGGGGGGGCAAGATACGCAGTATTTT. The chain links TRBV6-4 to TRBJ2-3; 15 bases align to TRBD2. There are 16 residues in the CDR3. Germline CDR1 and CDR2: MRHNA and SNTAGT. The junction had 6 bases not matched to a gene; V was cut back by 6 bases and J by 5 bases.

The table lists this clonotype with a few counts. V gene TRBV20-1 combines with J gene TRBJ2-5; D might be TRBD2 (7 bases). The CDR3 is 17 amino acids. The germline V and J ends were trimmed by 5 bases and 1 base, with 23 bases remaining between them. Looked up from germline, CDR1 is DFQATT and CDR2 is SNEGSKA (reference sequence). The CDR3 nucleotides are TGCAGTGCTCCGAGGGGGGGCGATCCGAAGGGCCAAGAGACCCAGTACTTC. Translated: CSAPRGGDPKGQETQYF.

The genes are TRBV5-1 and TRBJ1-1; no reliable D call. There are 14 residues in the CDR3. From germline, CDR1 is SGHRS and CDR2 YFSETQ. Trimming cost V 4 bases and J 3 bases, with 13 bases left between them. In DNA, the CDR3 is TGCGCCAGCAGCCCGATCGGCTCCTACACTGAAGCTTTCTTT. It codes for CASSPIGSYTEAFF.

This clonotype has a count of ten or more. The V call is TRBV20-1, the J call TRBJ2-7; tentative D call: TRBD1 (6 bases). The germline V and J ends were trimmed by 6 bases and 2 bases, with 14 bases remaining between them. CDR3 length equals 13 residues. Germline CDR1 DFQATT, CDR2 SNEGSKA (reference sequence). The chain's CDR3 is CSARARGTYEQYF. The CDR3 bases are TGCAGTGCCCGAGCAAGGGGGACCTACGAGCAGTACTTC.

This clonotype was seen a few times. V usage is TRBV7-2 and J usage is TRBJ2-2; D is ambiguous. CDR1 and CDR2 from the germline V gene are SGHTA and FQGNSA. V was clipped by 11 bases and J by 0 bases, with 16 bases between them. This CDR3 spans 15 amino acids. The DNA of the CDR3 is TGTGCCGCCGGATCGGACGGTTCGAACACCGGGGAGCTGTTTTTT. This codes for CAAGSDGSNTGELFF.

The gene calls are TRBV12-3 or TRBV12-4 and TRBJ2-2, with 8 positions matching TRBD1. V trimming: 3 bases; J trimming: 3 bases; junction bases outside the gene matches: 3. The CDR3 has 15 amino acids. The CDR3 region has the DNA TGTGCCAGCAGTTTTGAACAGGGGGACACCGGGGAGCTGTTTTTT. This sequence encodes CASSFEQGDTGELFF.

This clonotype was detected only a few times. The V and J genes are TRBV9 and TRBJ2-4, with D uncertain. The germline gives CDR1 SGDLS, CDR2 YYNGEE. The CDR3 runs to 13 residues. Deletions cut 0 bases from V and 8 bases from J, with 9 bases between. CDR3 sequence: CASSVGPSDIQYF. Here the CDR3 DNA reads TGTGCCAGCAGCGTAGGACCCTCGGACATTCAGTACTTC.

The J gene is TRBJ2-1, the V gene TRBV10-3; 13 bases match TRBD2. This CDR3 is 15 amino acids long. CDR1 is ENHRY, CDR2 SYGVKD, per germline. V shed 5 bases and J 5 bases; nucleotides not matched to a gene: 3. Here the CDR3 reads CAISRTSGGHNEQFF. CDR3 DNA: TGTGCCATCAGTCGGACTAGCGGGGGCCACAATGAGCAGTTCTTC.

This clonotype has just a few counts. DNA for the CDR3: TGTGCCAGCAGTCAATCCAGGGAGTATGAGCAGTTCTTC. Translated, it gives CASSQSREYEQFF. The rearrangement joins TRBV3-1 to TRBJ2-1; TRBD1 or TRBD2 may be the D gene (5 bases each). The CDR3 runs 13 residues. Germline V gene lookup returns CDR1 LGHDT and CDR2 YNNKEL (reference sequence). Between the trimmed V and J ends, which lost 6 bases and 8 bases, there was a span of 14 bases.

The rearrangement joins TRBV21-1 to TRBJ1-1; the DNA was not compared with TRBD1, the D call given in the table. TRBV21-1 is classified as a pseudogene. The CDR3 runs to 15 residues. The CDR3 DNA is TGTGCCAGCAGCACCCGGACAGGGGAGAACACTGAAGCTTTCTTT. Translated: CASSTRTGENTEAFF.

The V call is TRBV11-2, the J call TRBJ1-1; D unresolved. The CDR3 loop spans 12 amino acids. Per the germline V gene, CDR1 is SGHAT and CDR2 is FQNNGV. Trimming stripped 1 base from V and 10 bases from J, with 10 bases between. The CDR3 protein is CASSLGRVGAFF. CDR3 bases: TGTGCCAGCAGCTTAGGTAGGGTAGGAGCTTTCTTT. Drawing the rest from reference TRBV11-2 and TRBJ1-1, the complete variable domain is EAGVAQSPRYKIIEKRQSVAFWCNPISGHATLYWYQQILGQGPKLLIQFQNNGVVDDSQLPKDRFSAERLKGVDSTLKIQPAKLEDSAVYLCASSLGRVGAFFGQGTRLTVV.

The CDR3 sequence is CASSPGTVFQEQYF. The CDR3 region has the DNA TGTGCCAGCAGTCCGGGGACAGTTTTTCAAGAGCAGTACTTC. The V gene is TRBV6-2 or TRBV6-3, the J gene TRBJ2-7, with 7 bases matching TRBD1. V was pared by 5 bases and J by 7 bases, with 11 bases of the junction left unmatched. Germline CDR1 reads MNHEY; CDR2 reads SVGEGT. The CDR3 is 14 amino acids.

The CDR3 protein is CSASSGAGNTIYF. The CDR3 bases are TGCAGTGCTAGTTCAGGGGCTGGAAACACCATATATTTT. The chain uses TRBV20-1 and TRBJ1-3; D may be TRBD1 (6 bases). The V gene's germline CDR1 is DFQATT and CDR2 SNEGSKA (reference sequence). V was pared by 3 bases and J by 2 bases, with 8 bases between. The length of the CDR3 is 13 residues.

The V gene is TRBV11-1, the J gene TRBJ2-3, with 12 bases aligning to TRBD2. The junction had 4 bases not matched to a gene; V was cut back by 0 bases and J by 0 bases. Germline CDR1 is SGHAT and CDR2 is FQDESV (reference sequence). The CDR3 is 18 residues long. CDR3 coding DNA: TGTGCCAGCAGCTTAGCACGGACTAGCGGGGCTAGCACAGATACGCAGTATTTT. Its translation is CASSLARTSGASTDTQYF.